Below are 29 T cell receptor beta chains sequenced from a single sample in a study of cytomegalovirus exposure and HLA in healthy donors. Libraries were prepared by immunoSEQ multiplex PCR; TCRdb keeps only in-frame clonotypes and omits some of them. Among 150,000 to 200,000 clones listed, approximately 85% were seen once. The sequenced sample was PBMCs. These receptors were taken from a woman between 18 and 30 years old in good health and CMV-seronegative.

This clone was seen only once. The rearrangement links TRBV25-1 to TRBJ2-2; 8 bases are a match to TRBD1. The CDR3 has 17 amino acids. Losses at the gene ends were 0 bases for V and 0 bases for J; bases not matched to a gene: 3. Germline V CDR1 and CDR2: MGHDK, SYGVNS. As DNA, the CDR3 is TGTGCCAGCAGTGAATATCAGGGGGCGGCGAACACCGGGGAGCTGTTTTTT. Residues: CASSEYQGAANTGELFF.

The chain combines TRBV11-2 with TRBJ1-2; D remains ambiguous. The CDR3 is made up of 13 amino acids. Trimming shortened V by 0 bases and J by 4 bases, and 6 bases separated the two germline ends. The germline V gene has CDR1 SGHAT and CDR2 FQNNGV. CDR3 DNA sequence: TGTGCCAGCAGCTTAGACGGTACCTATGGCTACACCTTC. Translating it yields CASSLDGTYGYTF.

J is TRBJ2-1 and V is TRBV14, with TRBD1 identical over 8 bases. The V and J ends lost 4 bases and 6 bases, in that order; junction bases with no gene match: 14. The CDR3 is 17 amino acids. The germline gives CDR1 SGHDN, CDR2 FVKESK. The CDR3 bases are TGTGCCAGCAGCCGTGGACAGGGCCCAAGAAAGGGCAATGAGCAGTTCTTC. It encodes CASSRGQGPRKGNEQFF.

This chain uses TRBV7-7 with TRBJ2-7, with 7 nucleotides matching TRBD1. This CDR3 contains 15 residues. Germline trimming cut 5 bases from V and 2 bases from J; bases unmatched to any gene: 9. Germline CDR1 SSHAT, CDR2 FNYEAQ (reference sequence). CDR3 DNA: TGTGCCAGCAGCCCCGGACAGGTTGGAGCCTACGAGCAGTACTTC. Protein: CASSPGQVGAYEQYF.

V gene TRBV5-1 combines with J gene TRBJ2-3, with 9 positions matching TRBD1. The ends lost 4 bases at V and 8 bases at J; junction bases unmatched: 8. There are 14 residues in the CDR3. The germline V gene encodes CDR1 SGHRS and CDR2 YFSETQ. The CDR3 loop is CASSTVPGQGTQYF. In DNA form, the CDR3 reads TGCGCCAGCAGCACCGTCCCGGGACAGGGTACGCAGTATTTT.

This clone was recorded once. This chain links TRBV27 with TRBJ1-1; TRBD1 might be the D (5 bases). With 0 bases removed from V and 4 bases from J, the gap between germline ends came to 15 bases. CDR1 MNHEY and CDR2 SMNVEV come from the germline V gene (reference sequence). The CDR3 has 16 amino acids. CDR3 amino acids: CASSLSRRQIFTEAFF. CDR3 nucleotides: TGTGCCAGCAGTTTATCCCGTCGACAGATTTTCACTGAAGCTTTCTTT.

The CDR3 DNA reads TGTGCTAGTGGTGAACTCGGGGGTTCTTATGGCTACACCTTC. Translation gives CASGELGGSYGYTF. The chain couples TRBV12-5 to TRBJ1-2, with D possibly matching TRBD1 (5 bases). Germline CDR1 and CDR2: LGHNT and FRNRAP. The CDR3 is 14 residues long. Deletions cut 5 bases from V and 5 bases from J, with 15 bases between.

The chain uses TRBV4-1 and TRBJ2-7; 7 bases map to TRBD2. CDR1 MGHRA and CDR2 YSYEKL come from the germline V gene. V trimming: 0 bases; J trimming: 0 bases; junction bases outside the gene matches: 8. CDR3 size: 17 residues. CDR3 in amino acids: CASSQDSGSGHSYEQYF. The CDR3 nucleotides read TGCGCCAGCAGCCAAGACAGCGGTAGCGGGCACTCCTACGAGCAGTACTTC.

This clone was seen a single time. V gene TRBV5-1 combines with J gene TRBJ2-5; TRBD2 aligns across 10 bases. The CDR3 contains 14 residues. From germline, CDR1 is SGHRS and CDR2 YFSETQ. The trim removed 9 bases at V and 0 bases at J, leaving 5 bases unmatched. The CDR3 DNA follows: TGCGCCACCCAGCGGGGGGGTTACCAAGAGACCCAGTACTTC. It is translated as CATQRGGYQETQYF.

Comments on this clone: This sample includes further DNA sequences coding for the same CDR3. This rearrangement joins TRBV5-1 to TRBJ2-7; TRBD1 aligns across 8 bases. CDR1 and CDR2 from the germline V gene are SGHRS and YFSETQ. V lost 4 bases and J lost 2; bases outside the gene matches: 5. The length of the CDR3 is 14 residues. The CDR3: CASSAGTGAYEQYF. The CDR3 DNA reads as TGCGCCAGCAGCGCCGGGACAGGAGCCTACGAGCAGTACTTC.

The sample holds one count of this clone. The V call is TRBV19, the J call TRBJ1-4; 8 bases are shared with TRBD1. CDR1 and CDR2 from the germline V gene are LNHDA and SQIVND (reference sequence). The length of the CDR3 is 15 residues. Trimming at V came to 4 bases and at J to 8 bases, leaving 9 bases not matched to a gene. CDR3 in DNA: TGTGCCAGTAGTAGAAGACAGGGGTTCCAGGAAAAACTGTTTTTT. Translated, it gives CASSRRQGFQEKLFF.

The chain couples TRBV5-1 to TRBJ2-3; D is possibly TRBD1 (6 bases). Germline values: CDR1 SGHRS, CDR2 YFSETQ. The CDR3 runs 17 residues. The V and J ends lost 5 bases and 2 bases respectively, with 21 bases between them. The CDR3 DNA reads TGCGCCAGCAGTCACGGACAGAGGGGGTCTTCCACAGATACGCAGTATTTT. Translating it yields CASSHGQRGSSTDTQYF. The variable domain in full, with the rest retrieved from reference TRBV5-1 and TRBJ2-3, is KAGVTQTPRYLIKTRGQQVTLSCSPISGHRSVSWYQQTPGQGLQFLFEYFSETQRNKGNFPGRFSGRQFSNSRSEMNVSTLELGDSALYLCASSHGQRGSSTDTQYFGPGTRLTVL.

The chain employs TRBV19 and TRBJ1-1; the D gene is possibly TRBD1 (6 bases). Trimming pared 4 bases from V and 0 bases from J, leaving 9 bases between. The germline V gene has CDR1 LNHDA and CDR2 SQIVND (reference sequence). There are 14 residues in the CDR3. The CDR3 DNA sequence: TGTGCCAGTAGTACCAGGACAGTGAACACTGAAGCTTTCTTT. Amino acids: CASSTRTVNTEAFF.

The J gene is TRBJ1-2, the V gene TRBV5-1, with 7 bases that match TRBD1. V shed 4 bases and J 4 bases; nucleotides not matched to a gene: 7. CDR3 size: 14 residues. CDR1 is SGHRS and CDR2 is YFSETQ in the germline V gene. CDR3 sequence (DNA): TGCGCCAGCAGCCCACAACAGGGGACCTATGGCTACACCTTC. Protein product: CASSPQQGTYGYTF. Based on the CDR3 plus reference TRBV5-1 and TRBJ1-2, the full variable domain is KAGVTQTPRYLIKTRGQQVTLSCSPISGHRSVSWYQQTPGQGLQFLFEYFSETQRNKGNFPGRFSGRQFSNSRSEMNVSTLELGDSALYLCASSPQQGTYGYTFGSGTRLTVV.

V usage is TRBV18 and J usage is TRBJ1-2, with D possibly matching TRBD1 (5 bases). Germline lookup yields CDR1 KGHSH and CDR2 LQKENI. Trimming removed 6 bases from V and 8 bases from J, with 22 bases in between. This CDR3 is built from 15 residues. The CDR3 spells CASSRSGGSDGGYTF. CDR3 coding DNA: TGTGCCAGCTCCCGTTCGGGGGGTAGTGATGGCGGCTACACCTTC.

This clone was counted only a few times. V usage is TRBV11-3 and J usage is TRBJ2-2, with a weak D call TRBD1 (6 bases). The CDR3 has 12 residues. V was clipped by 5 bases and J by 8 bases, with 9 bases between them. Germline V gene sequence: CDR1 SGHNT, CDR2 YENEEA. The chain's CDR3 is CASSPGQGELFF. The DNA for the CDR3 is TGTGCCAGCAGCCCCGGACAGGGGGAGCTGTTTTTT.

The genes are TRBV19 and TRBJ1-1, with D perhaps matching TRBD1 (5 bases). Deletions cut 5 bases from V and 1 base from J, with 20 bases between. Germline-derived CDR1 and CDR2 are LNHDA and SQIVND (reference sequence). The CDR3 has 17 amino acids. CDR3 in amino acids: CASSVSLIGRENTEAFF. DNA of the CDR3: TGTGCCAGTAGTGTATCCCTAATAGGCAGGGAGAACACTGAAGCTTTCTTT.

CDR3 in DNA: TGTGCCAGCAGCCCCGGGACAGGGGGCATTGGCTACACCTTC. This translates into CASSPGTGGIGYTF. The chain uses TRBV5-4 and TRBJ1-2, with TRBD1 identical over 12 bases. This CDR3 has 14 amino acids. Germline CDR1 SGHNT, CDR2 YYREEE (reference sequence). Unmatched junction bases numbered 5, after V lost 4 bases and J lost 7 bases.

The chain is built from TRBV18 and TRBJ2-1, with TRBD2 matching over 15 bases. The CDR3 runs to 19 residues. After removal of 3 bases from V and 2 bases from J, the junction contained 8 bases not matched to a gene. CDR1 KGHSH and CDR2 LQKENI come from the germline V gene. The CDR3 loop is CASSPIQGLAGGAYNEQFF. The CDR3 bases are TGTGCCAGCTCACCCATACAAGGACTAGCGGGAGGGGCCTACAATGAGCAGTTCTTC.

V and J are TRBV9 and TRBJ1-3; D remains ambiguous. Trimming took off 4 bases at V and 0 bases at J, with 14 bases between the two ends. CDR3 length: 16 amino acids. Germline lookup yields CDR1 SGDLS and CDR2 YYNGEE. The CDR3 here is CASSQLDWYSGNTIYF. Here the CDR3 DNA reads TGTGCCAGCAGCCAACTAGACTGGTACTCTGGAAACACCATATATTTT.

The chain employs TRBV19 and TRBJ1-1; no clear D gene. Trimming removed 3 bases at V and 0 bases at J, with 8 bases between. The CDR3 is 14 residues long. From germline, CDR1 is LNHDA and CDR2 SQIVND (reference sequence). The CDR3: CASSIPPLNTEAFF. Written as DNA, the CDR3 is TGTGCCAGTAGTATCCCCCCATTGAACACTGAAGCTTTCTTT.

The chain joins TRBV9 to TRBJ2-3, with 7 bases aligning to TRBD2. Looked up from germline, CDR1 is SGDLS and CDR2 is YYNGEE. The ends lost 4 bases at V and 2 bases at J; junction bases unmatched: 7. This CDR3 is built from 15 residues. CDR3 loop: CASSPSTSYTDTQYF. The CDR3 nucleotides read TGTGCCAGCAGCCCTTCGACTAGCTACACAGATACGCAGTATTTT. The full variable domain, rest sourced from reference TRBV9 and TRBJ2-3, is DSGVTQTPKHLITATGQRVTLRCSPRSGDLSVYWYQQSLDQGLQFLIQYYNGEERAKGNILERFSAQQFPDLHSELNLSSLELGDSALYFCASSPSTSYTDTQYFGPGTRLTVL.

The chain is built from TRBV9 and TRBJ2-5; D possibly corresponds to TRBD1 (6 bases). The germline V gene has CDR1 SGDLS and CDR2 YYNGEE. Trimming removed 0 bases from V and 5 bases from J, with 11 bases in between. The CDR3 sequence is 14 residues long. The CDR3 DNA follows: TGTGCCAGCAGCGTAGGACTAAGGGGGGAGACCCAGTACTTC. Translation gives CASSVGLRGETQYF.

The chain is built from TRBV19 and TRBJ1-5; 9 bases are shared with TRBD1. The CDR3 consists of 18 residues. Germline trimming cut 7 bases from V and 4 bases from J; bases unmatched to any gene: 17. Germline V gene lookup returns CDR1 LNHDA and CDR2 SQIVND (reference sequence). This CDR3 is CASNVFRDRVIANQPQHF. For the CDR3, the DNA is TGTGCCAGTAACGTATTCCGGGACAGGGTGATCGCGAATCAGCCCCAGCATTTT.

This chain joins TRBV7-9 and TRBJ2-5, with 7 bases that match TRBD1. With 2 bases clipped from V and 5 bases from J, the junction kept 11 bases outside the gene matches. Germline CDR1 reads SEHNR; CDR2 reads FQNEAQ (reference sequence). The CDR3 sequence is 16 residues long. The CDR3 protein is CASSLLGQVAAETQYF. In DNA, the CDR3 is TGTGCCAGCAGCTTACTCGGACAGGTTGCGGCGGAGACCCAGTACTTC.

CDR3 sequence: CASSLTGSTGSYGYTF. The CDR3 coding sequence is TGTGCCAGCAGCTTAACGGGGTCGACAGGGAGTTATGGCTACACCTTC. This chain joins TRBV7-3 and TRBJ1-2; 7 bases are shared with TRBD1. The trim removed 0 bases at V and 5 bases at J, leaving 9 bases unmatched. The CDR3 has 16 residues. The germline V gene has CDR1 SGHTA and CDR2 FQGTGA.

The chain recombines TRBV9 with TRBJ1-3; no clear D gene. The length of the CDR3 is 13 residues. The germline V gene encodes CDR1 SGDLS and CDR2 YYNGEE. Deletions cut 3 bases from V and 3 bases from J, with 7 bases between. The CDR3, as DNA: TGTGCCAGCAGCGCCACTATTGGAAACACCATATATTTT. Its protein product is CASSATIGNTIYF.

The chain joins TRBV7-2 to TRBJ2-3, with D hard to call. Per the germline V gene, CDR1 is SGHTA and CDR2 is FQGNSA. This CDR3 contains 15 residues. V was trimmed by 2 bases and J by 2 bases, leaving 11 bases between them. CDR3 sequence: CASSLSTHHTDTQYF. The CDR3 bases are TGTGCCAGCAGCTTAAGCACCCACCACACAGATACGCAGTATTTT. Full variable domain (missing parts from reference TRBV7-2 and TRBJ2-3): GAGVSQSPSNKVTEKGKDVELRCDPISGHTALYWYRQSLGQGLEFLIYFQGNSAPDKSGLPSDRFSAERTGGSVSTLTIQRTQQEDSAVYLCASSLSTHHTDTQYFGPGTRLTVL.

The chain employs TRBV25-1 and TRBJ2-2; D remains unclear. Trimming shortened V by 7 bases and J by 5 bases, and 11 bases separated the two germline ends. Germline V gene sequence: CDR1 MGHDK, CDR2 SYGVNS. The CDR3 has 13 amino acids. In DNA, the CDR3 is TGTGCCAGCACTCGGGTGGAAACCGGGGAGCTGTTTTTT. Translated: CASTRVETGELFF.